The T cell receptor (beta chain) described here comes from a study of shared clonotypes between healthy human individuals. Naive CD8 populations comprised CD45RO-negative cells positively selected for CCR7, excluding terminally differentiated effector memory CD45RA+ cells. The V gene's germline CDR1 is ENHRY and CDR2 SYGVKD. The CDR3 runs to 14 residues. The V end was cut by 3 bases, the J end by 0 bases, with 8 bases between. Measured with immunoSEQ multiplex PCR; TCRdb has only the in-frame clones, and not every one. The repertoire holds 600,000 or so clones, with 98% as singletons. The chain links TRBV10-3 to TRBJ1-2; D not resolved. This TCR came from a man aged 25-45 years in good health. The sequenced sample consisted of naive CD8+ T cells sorted from blood. CDR3 residues: CAISEGRTNYGYTF. DNA for the CDR3: TGTGCCATCAGTGAAGGTCGTACTAACTATGGCTACACCTTC.